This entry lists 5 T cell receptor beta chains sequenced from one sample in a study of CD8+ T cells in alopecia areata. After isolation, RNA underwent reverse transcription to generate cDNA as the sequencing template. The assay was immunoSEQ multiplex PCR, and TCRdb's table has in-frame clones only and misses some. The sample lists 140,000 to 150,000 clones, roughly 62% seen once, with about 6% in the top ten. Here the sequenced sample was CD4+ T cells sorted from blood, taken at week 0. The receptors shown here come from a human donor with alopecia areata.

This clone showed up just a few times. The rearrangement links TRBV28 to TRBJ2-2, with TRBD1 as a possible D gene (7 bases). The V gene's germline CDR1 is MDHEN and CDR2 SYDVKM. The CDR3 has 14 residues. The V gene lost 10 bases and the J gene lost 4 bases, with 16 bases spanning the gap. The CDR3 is CATRRQGGTGELFF. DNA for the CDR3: TGTGCCACCCGACGCCAGGGGGGCACCGGGGAGCTGTTTTTT.

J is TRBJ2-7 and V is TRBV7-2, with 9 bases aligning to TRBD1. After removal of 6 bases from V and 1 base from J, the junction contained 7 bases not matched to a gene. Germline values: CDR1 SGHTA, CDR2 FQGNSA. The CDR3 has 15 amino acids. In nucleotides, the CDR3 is TGTGCCAGCAGTGAGACAGGGGGTGTTTCCTACGAGCAGTACTTC. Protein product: CASSETGGVSYEQYF.

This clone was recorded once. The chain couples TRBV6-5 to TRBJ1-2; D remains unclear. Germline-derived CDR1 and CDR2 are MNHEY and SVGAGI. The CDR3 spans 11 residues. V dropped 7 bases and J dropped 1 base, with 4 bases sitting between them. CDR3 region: CASISNYGYTF. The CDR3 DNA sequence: TGTGCCAGCATAAGTAACTATGGCTACACCTTC.

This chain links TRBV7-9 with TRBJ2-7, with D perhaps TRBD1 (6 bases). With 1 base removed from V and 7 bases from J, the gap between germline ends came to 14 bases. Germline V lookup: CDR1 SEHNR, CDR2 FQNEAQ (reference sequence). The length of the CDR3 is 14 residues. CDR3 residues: CASSLDTGSGEQYF. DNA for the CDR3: TGTGCCAGCAGCTTAGATACAGGGTCGGGGGAGCAGTACTTC.

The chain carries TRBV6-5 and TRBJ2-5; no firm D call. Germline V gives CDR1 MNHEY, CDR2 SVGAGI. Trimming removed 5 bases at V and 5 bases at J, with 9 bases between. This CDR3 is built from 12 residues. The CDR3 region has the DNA TGTGCCAGCAGTACCCCCCTGGAGACCCAGTACTTC. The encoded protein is CASSTPLETQYF.